This section outlines one T cell receptor beta chain sequence together with its context. What it binds is not known. Researchers ran the PCR with 60 Vbeta and 13 Jbeta primers. As processed by the authors: Roughly 10 million shared chains were among the 60 million to 80 million unique TCR beta chains that a later analysis counted. The data were produced by immunoSEQ multiplex PCR, yet TCRdb's version contains in-frame clones alone and is incomplete. The V and J calls and clone size come from that table; D and trimming were worked out from the DNA. The sample lists 180,000 or so clones, 75% to 85% seen once, with over 2% in the top ten. These data come from a study of cytomegalovirus exposure and HLA in healthy donors. Overall study: As an earlier analysis found, 150 million to 200 million T cells yielded some 120 million unique TCR beta sequences.

Points from the study as a whole: Association of a missense DCLRE1C variant with TCR beta V- and J-gene trimming was reported in a later analysis. Earlier results showed most TCR beta V segments being productive about 87% or about 30% of the time.

The CDR3 totals 15 residues. The V gene lost 2 bases and the J gene lost 0 bases, with 10 bases spanning the gap. Germline CDR1 and CDR2: GTSNPN and SVGIG (reference sequence). V usage is TRBV30 and J usage is TRBJ1-4; D is unresolved. Sequenced sample: PBMCs. The TCR originated in a woman aged 45-65 years in good health and CMV-seronegative. The CDR3 reads CAWSLDSATNEKLFF. The CDR3 DNA reads as TGTGCCTGGAGTCTGGACTCAGCAACTAATGAAAAACTGTTTTTT. Full variable domain (remainder filled in from reference TRBV30 and TRBJ1-4): SQTIHQWPATLVQPVGSPLSLECTVEGTSNPNLYWYRQAAGRGLQLLFYSVGIGQISSEVPQNLSASRPQDRQFILSSKKLLLSDSGFYLCAWSLDSATNEKLFFGSGTQLSVL.